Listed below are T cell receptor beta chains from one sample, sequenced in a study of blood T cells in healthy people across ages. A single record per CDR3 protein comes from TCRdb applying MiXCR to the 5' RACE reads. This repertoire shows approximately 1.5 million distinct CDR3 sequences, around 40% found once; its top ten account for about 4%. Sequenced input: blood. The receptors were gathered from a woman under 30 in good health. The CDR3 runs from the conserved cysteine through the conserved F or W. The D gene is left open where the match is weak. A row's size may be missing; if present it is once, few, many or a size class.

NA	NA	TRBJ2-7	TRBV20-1	TGCAGTGCTACTAAAGACGGCGAGCAGTACTTC	CSATKDGEQYF
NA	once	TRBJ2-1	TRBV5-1	TGCGTCAGCAGCTTGGAGGGCGCGTACTCCTACAATGAGCAGTTCTTC	CVSSLEGAYSYNEQFF
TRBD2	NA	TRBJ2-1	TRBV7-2	TGTGCCAGCAGCACGACTAGCGGGAGAAGGGGAAATGAGCAGTTCTTC	CASSTTSGRRGNEQFF
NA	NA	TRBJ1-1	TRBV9	TGTGCCTGCAGCGTAGGTTTAGCACCGAACACTGAAGCTTTCTTT	CACSVGLAPNTEAFF
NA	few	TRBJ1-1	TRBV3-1	TGTGCCAGCAGCTGGAGGGGGAACACTGAAGCTTTCTTT	CASSWRGNTEAFF
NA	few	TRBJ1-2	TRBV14	TGTGCCAGCAGCCAATACGCTGGCTATGGCTACACCTTC	CASSQYAGYGYTF
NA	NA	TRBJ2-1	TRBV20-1	TGCAGTGCTACCCCAGGGGATGGGCAGTTCTTC	CSATPGDGQFF
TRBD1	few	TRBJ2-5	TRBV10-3	TGTGCCAGCATGGGACAGGGGCAAGAGACCCAGTACTTC	CASMGQGQETQYF
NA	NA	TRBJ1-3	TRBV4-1	TGCGCCAGCGGGCAGGGTTGGGGTGGAAACACCATATATTTT	CASGQGWGGNTIYF
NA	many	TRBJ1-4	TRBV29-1	TGCAGCGTGATGGTGGGGGAAAAACTGTTTTTT	CSVMVGEKLFF
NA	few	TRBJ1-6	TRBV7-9	TGTGCCAGCAGCTTAGCGGGTGGACTCGGTTATTGGCCCCTCCACTTT	CASSLAGGLGYWPLHF
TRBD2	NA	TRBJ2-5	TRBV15	TGTGCCACCAGGGGGACTAGCCATGTAGAGACCCAGTACTTC	CATRGTSHVETQYF
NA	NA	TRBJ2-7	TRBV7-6	TGTGCCAGCAGCTTAGCAGGCGGAGCCGACGAGCAGTACTTC	CASSLAGGADEQYF
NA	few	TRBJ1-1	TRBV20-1	TGCAGTGCTTCAAAGGGCGCTTATTACACTGAAGCTTTCTTT	CSASKGAYYTEAFF
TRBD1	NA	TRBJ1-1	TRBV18	TGTGCCAGCTCACCAATAGGACAGGGGGAAACTGAAGCTTTCTTT	CASSPIGQGETEAFF
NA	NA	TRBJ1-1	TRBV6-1	TGTGCCAGCAGCCAGCCCCGGGGAGGGTGGAGGCCTGAAGCTTTCTTT	CASSQPRGGWRPEAFF
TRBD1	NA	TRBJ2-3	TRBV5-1	TGCGCCAGCAGCCGCGTCCCGGGACAGGGCACAGATACGCAGTATTTT	CASSRVPGQGTDTQYF
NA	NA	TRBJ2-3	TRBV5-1	TGCGCCAGCAGCTCCACCAGGGGATGGAGCACAGATACGCAGTATTTT	CASSSTRGWSTDTQYF
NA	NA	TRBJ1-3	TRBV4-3	TGCGCCAGCAGCCCCTCGGGGGTCTCTGGAAACACCATATATTTT	CASSPSGVSGNTIYF
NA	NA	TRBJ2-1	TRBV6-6	TGTGCCTGCAGTTATTACAATGAGCAGTTCTTC	CACSYYNEQFF
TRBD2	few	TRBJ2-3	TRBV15	TGTGCCACCAGCAGAGATTTTACGGGACTAGCGTTGGATACGCAGTATTTT	CATSRDFTGLALDTQYF
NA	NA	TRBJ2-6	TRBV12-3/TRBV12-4	TGTACCAGCAGTTTAAGATTGGGGTCTGGGGCCAACGTCCTGACTTTC	CTSSLRLGSGANVLTF
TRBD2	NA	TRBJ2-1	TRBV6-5	TGTGCCAGCAGTTACCGGCGGCGGGAGAGTTATGAGCAGTTCTTC	CASSYRRRESYEQFF
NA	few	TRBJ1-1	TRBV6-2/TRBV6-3	TGTGCCAGCAGCCAGACTTATGTCAGTGCTCCTTTCTTT	CASSQTYVSAPFF
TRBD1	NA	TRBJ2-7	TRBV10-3	TGTGCCATCAGGACTGGACAGGGGGCCTACAGTGAGCAGTACTTC	CAIRTGQGAYSEQYF
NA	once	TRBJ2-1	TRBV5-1	TGCGCCAGCAGCTTGAGCCCCTATTCCGGAAATGAGCAGTTCTTC	CASSLSPYSGNEQFF
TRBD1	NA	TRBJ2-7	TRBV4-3	TGCGCCAGCAGTATGGGACAGGGGAACTACGAGCAGTACTTC	CASSMGQGNYEQYF
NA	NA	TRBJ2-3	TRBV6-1	TGTGCCAGCAAGACGGGGCAGGGCACAGATACGCAGTATTTT	CASKTGQGTDTQYF
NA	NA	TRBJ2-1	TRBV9	TGTGCCAGCAGCTCGGGGGACTCCCCCTACAATGAGCAGTTCTTC	CASSSGDSPYNEQFF
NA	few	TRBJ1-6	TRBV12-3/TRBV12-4	TGTGCCAGCAGACCCCAGCATTCACCCCTCCACTTT	CASRPQHSPLHF
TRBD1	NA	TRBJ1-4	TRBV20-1	TGCAGTGCTAGGCGACAGGGAGGCCCTACTTGGGGTAATGAAAAACTGTTTTTT	CSARRQGGPTWGNEKLFF
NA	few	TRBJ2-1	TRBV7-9	TGTGCCAGCAGCTTAGAACAGGGCATATCCGATGAGCAGTTCTTC	CASSLEQGISDEQFF
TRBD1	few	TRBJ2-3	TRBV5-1	TGCGCCAGCAGCTGGTCGCAGGGGGTTAGCACAGATACGCAGTATTTT	CASSWSQGVSTDTQYF
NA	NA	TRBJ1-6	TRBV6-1	TGTGCCAGCAAAGGGACGATTAATTCACCCCTCCACTTT	CASKGTINSPLHF
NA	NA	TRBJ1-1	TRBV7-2	TGTGCCAGCAGCTTAGGGGGACACTCAAACACTGAAGCTTTCTTT	CASSLGGHSNTEAFF
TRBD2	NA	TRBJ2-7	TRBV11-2	TGTGCCAGCGGGCTAGCGGTCTCCTCCTACGAGCAGTACTTC	CASGLAVSSYEQYF
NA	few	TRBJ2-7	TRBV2	TGTGCCAGCAGTGAAGTAGGGGTCTCCTACGAGCAGTACTTC	CASSEVGVSYEQYF
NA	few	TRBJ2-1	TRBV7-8	TGTGCCGTCCGGGGGGCGGGACATGAGCAGTTCTTC	CAVRGAGHEQFF
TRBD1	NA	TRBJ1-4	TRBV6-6	TGTGCCAGCAGAGCTAGTGACAGGGGAAATGAAAAACTGTTTTTT	CASRASDRGNEKLFF
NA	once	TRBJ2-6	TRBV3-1	TGTGCCAGCAGCCTCCTCTCTGGGGCCTACGTCCTGACTTTC	CASSLLSGAYVLTF
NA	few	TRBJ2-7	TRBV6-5	TGTGCCAGCAGTTACTCGTTCCTACGAGGGTCCGAGCAGTACTTC	CASSYSFLRGSEQYF
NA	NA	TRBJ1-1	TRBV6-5	TGTGCCAGCAAACCCCGGGCGGCAGGCACTGAAGCTTTCTTT	CASKPRAAGTEAFF
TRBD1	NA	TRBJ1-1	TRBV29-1	TGCAGCGTTGAGGTGGACAGGCTCATGAACACTGAAGCTTTCTTT	CSVEVDRLMNTEAFF
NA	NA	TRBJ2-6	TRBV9	TGTGCCAGCAGTGGTAAATTTGGGGCCAACGTCCTGACTTTC	CASSGKFGANVLTF
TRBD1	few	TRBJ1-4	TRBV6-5	TGTGCCAGCAGTTACCTCCGGGACAGGGGGGAAAAACTGTTTTTT	CASSYLRDRGEKLFF
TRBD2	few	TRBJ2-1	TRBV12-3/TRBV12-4	TGTGCCAGTAGGTCGACGGGACTAGCGGGCCCCTACAATGAGCAGTTCTTC	CASRSTGLAGPYNEQFF
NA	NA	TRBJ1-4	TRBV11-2	TGTGCCAGCAGCTTAAGGGGAGTGGCTAATGAAAAACTGTTTTTT	CASSLRGVANEKLFF
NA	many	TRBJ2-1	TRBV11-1	TGTGCCAGCAGTGAGACGAGCTCCTACAATGAGCAGTTCTTC	CASSETSSYNEQFF
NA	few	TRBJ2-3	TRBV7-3	TGTGCCAGCAGCTTAATGTCCCCTCCGAGCACAGATACGCAGTATTTT	CASSLMSPPSTDTQYF
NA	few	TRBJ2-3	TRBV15	TGTGCCACCAGCAGAGGGGCAGGTTTAACAGATACGCAGTATTTT	CATSRGAGLTDTQYF
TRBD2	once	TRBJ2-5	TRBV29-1	TGCAGCGTTGAGCGGGGGGGGCCGGAGACCCAGTACTTC	CSVERGGPETQYF
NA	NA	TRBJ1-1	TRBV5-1	TGCGCCAGCAGCATCCGACAGGCAGTACAGGGCACTGAAGCTTTCTTT	CASSIRQAVQGTEAFF
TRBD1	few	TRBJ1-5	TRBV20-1	TGCAGTGCACCGAGTAGGCAGGGGGGGAGTCAGCCCCAGCATTTT	CSAPSRQGGSQPQHF
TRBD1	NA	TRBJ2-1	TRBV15	TGTGCCACCAGCAGAGCTCGACAGGGTGCGGCTGGGCAGTTCTTC	CATSRARQGAAGQFF
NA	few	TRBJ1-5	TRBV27	TGTGCCAGCAGTTTGAGGGGATTCAATCAGCCCCAGCATTTT	CASSLRGFNQPQHF